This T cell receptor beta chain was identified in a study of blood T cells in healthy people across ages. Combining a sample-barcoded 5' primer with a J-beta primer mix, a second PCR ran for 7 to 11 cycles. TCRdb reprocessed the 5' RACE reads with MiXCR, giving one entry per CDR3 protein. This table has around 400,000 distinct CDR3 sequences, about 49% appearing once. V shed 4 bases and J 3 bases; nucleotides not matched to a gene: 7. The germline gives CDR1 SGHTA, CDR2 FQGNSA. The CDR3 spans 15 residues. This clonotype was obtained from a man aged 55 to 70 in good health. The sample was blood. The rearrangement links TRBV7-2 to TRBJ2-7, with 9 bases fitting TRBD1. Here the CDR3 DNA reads TGTGCCAGCAGCTATACGGGACAGGGTAGCTACGAGCAGTACTTC. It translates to CASSYTGQGSYEQYF. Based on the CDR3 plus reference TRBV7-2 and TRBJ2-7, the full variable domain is GAGVSQSPSNKVTEKGKDVELRCDPISGHTALYWYRQSLGQGLEFLIYFQGNSAPDKSGLPSDRFSAERTGGSVSTLTIQRTQQEDSAVYLCASSYTGQGSYEQYFGPGTRLTVT.